This record concerns one TCR beta chain sequence. The antigen is undetermined. This table comes from immunoSEQ multiplex PCR, and its TCRdb copy is limited to in-frame clones, with some not included. This table holds around 64,000 clones, around four fifths found once. V dropped 5 bases and J dropped 11; count of bases not matched to a gene: 8. The CDR3 has 15 residues. CDR1 and CDR2 from the germline V gene are SGHTA and FQGNSA. These data originate in a study of a mutant IDH1 vaccine in newly diagnosed glioma. Study information: The earlier regimen, radiotherapy, temozolomide, or both, was most often both.

Overall study results and limits: Pseudoprogression apparently lacked any relation to changes in top peripheral T cell clonotypes. Vaccine-induced immune responses were detected in approximately 92% of patients.

Time point here: baseline, week 1 (first vaccination visit). The treatment is: pre-vaccination baseline after standard-of-care therapy. This sample comprised peripheral blood mononuclear cells (PBMCs), obtained from a glioma patient treated with radiotherapy, temozolomide or both. This receptor was obtained from a woman aged 18-29 years with glioma. Some clones in this sample may be carry-over from other donors' samples. The chain employs TRBV7-2 and TRBJ1-6; 11 bases agree with TRBD1. The CDR3, as DNA: TGTGCCAGCAGCCCCCACGGACAGGGGGCTACACCCCTCCACTTT. This sequence encodes CASSPHGQGATPLHF. The full variable domain, with the rest looked up from reference TRBV7-2 and TRBJ1-6, is GAGVSQSPSNKVTEKGKDVELRCDPISGHTALYWYRQSLGQGLEFLIYFQGNSAPDKSGLPSDRFSAERTGGSVSTLTIQRTQQEDSAVYLCASSPHGQGATPLHFGNGTRLTVT.